The next 7 T cell receptor beta chains were all read from a single sample in a study of T-cell memory formation after mild COVID-19. Using its own MiXCR run on the 5' RACE reads, TCRdb lists one record per CDR3 protein. The sample contains approximately 260,000 distinct CDR3 sequences, 16% of which appear only once. The source material was PBMCs or a T cell subset sorted from them (not recorded which). The source is a young man who had mild COVID-19 (a few samples of this study predate the infection). Cell type and time point are not known.

This clonotype occurred a few times. The chain has TRBV4-1 and TRBJ2-3; TRBD2 aligns across 10 bases. Per germline, CDR1 MGHRA and CDR2 YSYEKL. Trimming at V came to 3 bases and at J to 2 bases, leaving 5 bases not matched to a gene. This CDR3 is built from 16 residues. DNA for the CDR3: TGCGCCAGCAGCCAGGGTAGCGGGGGGTTCACAGATACGCAGTATTTT. Residues: CASSQGSGGFTDTQYF.

The chain joins TRBV12-3 or TRBV12-4 to TRBJ1-2; D ambiguous. The V and J ends lost 5 bases and 8 bases respectively, with 12 bases between them. The CDR3 totals 12 residues. The CDR3 here is CASSRRGPGYTF. The DNA of the CDR3 is TGTGCCAGCAGTCGGAGAGGACCCGGCTACACCTTC.

This clonotype was observed many times. The chain carries TRBV6-1 and TRBJ2-2; 12 positions match TRBD2. Trimming took 2 bases from V and 6 from J; bases not matched to a gene: 1. Germline values: CDR1 MNHNS, CDR2 SASEGT. There are 15 residues in the CDR3. The CDR3 protein is CASSELAGGPGELFF. For the CDR3, the DNA is TGTGCCAGCAGTGAACTAGCGGGGGGGCCCGGGGAGCTGTTTTTT.

This clonotype was detected only a few times. This chain uses TRBV7-9 with TRBJ1-2; D perhaps matches TRBD1 (5 bases). This CDR3 region has 14 residues. Trimming shortened V by 2 bases and J by 7 bases, and 14 bases separated the two germline ends. Germline V gene data show CDR1 as SEHNR and CDR2 as FQNEAQ (reference sequence). This CDR3 is CASSLLSGPPGYTF. The CDR3 nucleotides read TGTGCCAGCAGCTTATTATCGGGGCCGCCTGGCTACACCTTC.

The CDR3 sequence: CSATSPWETQYF. CDR3 nucleotide sequence: TGCAGCGCCACGAGCCCCTGGGAGACCCAGTACTTC. The rearrangement uses TRBV29-1 and TRBJ2-5; D not certain. Germline CDR1 SQVTM, CDR2 ANQGSEA. The CDR3 extends over 12 amino acids. Trimming took off 7 bases at V and 5 bases at J, with 14 bases between the two ends.

The sample holds a few counts of this clonotype. CDR3 in amino acids: CASSYANKPLNTEAFF. The DNA of the CDR3 is TGTGCCAGCAGTTACGCCAACAAACCTCTGAACACTGAAGCTTTCTTT. The chain uses TRBV6-5 and TRBJ1-1; D unresolved. The CDR3 totals 16 residues. Germline V CDR1 and CDR2: MNHEY, SVGAGI. V was cut by 2 bases and J by 0 bases, with 13 bases left in between.

The genes are TRBV7-6 and TRBJ2-3; no firm D call. Germline lookup yields CDR1 SGHVS and CDR2 FNYEAQ. This CDR3 has 14 residues. V was trimmed by 4 bases and J by 4 bases, leaving 12 bases between them. The CDR3 region has the DNA TGTGCCAGCAGCTCCCAGTTATTCGCAGATACGCAGTATTTT. Amino acids: CASSSQLFADTQYF.